This T cell receptor beta chain stems from a study of cytomegalovirus exposure and HLA in healthy donors. For the study at large: About 85 million unique TCRs from HLA-typed donors were held in an early release of data. The Caucasian-associated ancestry cluster held under 90% of a few hundred genotyped donors.

Primers: 60 Vbeta forward and 13 Jbeta reverse. The table came from immunoSEQ multiplex PCR; TCRdb's copy has only in-frame clones and leaves some out. The data show 63,000 or so clones, 65% to 85% seen once. Study-level results: The sole available immune exposure information was CMV serostatus. A few V segments could not be told apart, such as TRBV6-2 and TRBV6-3, and were left out.

The V gene's germline CDR1 is SGHAT and CDR2 FQNNGV. This CDR3 comprises 14 residues. The junction had 3 bases not matched to a gene; V was cut back by 4 bases and J by 7 bases. This clone was seen once. The antigen is unknown. The sequence was collected from a woman in her thirties in good health and CMV-seronegative. V usage is TRBV11-2 and J usage is TRBJ2-4; 11 nucleotides align to TRBD2. Sequencing was done on a sample of PBMCs. The chain's CDR3 is CASSSTSGKNIQYF. The CDR3 DNA reads TGTGCCAGCAGCTCGACTAGCGGGAAGAACATTCAGTACTTC.